Reported below is one T cell receptor beta chain. The sample comes from a study of blood T cell repertoires in COVID-19. The assay was immunoSEQ multiplex PCR, and TCRdb's table has in-frame clones only and misses some. The sample has roughly 300,000 clones, approximately 86% seen once. V was cut by 0 bases and J by 5 bases, with 8 bases left in between. The CDR3 runs to 13 residues. Germline-derived CDR1 and CDR2 are SGHTS and YDEGEE. The sample comprised PBMCs or T cells enriched from blood (not recorded which). V gene TRBV5-8 combines with J gene TRBJ2-5; unclear D gene. The receptor's source is a woman aged 40 to 50 with acute COVID-19. DNA for the CDR3: TGTGCCAGCAGCTTGGGTCCCGGGGAGACCCAGTACTTC. Translated: CASSLGPGETQYF.